A selection of T cell receptor beta chains follows, all from one sample in a study of blood T cells in healthy people across ages. One entry per CDR3 protein results from TCRdb running MiXCR on the 5' RACE reads. This table holds roughly 2 million distinct CDR3 sequences, roughly 52% found once. The sample was blood. These receptors were taken from a middle-aged woman in good health. Both conserved end residues are part of each CDR3. D genes are given only for firm matches. Size values are once, few and many counts, or a class for expanded clones, and some rows have none.

>.|TRBV28|.|TRBJ2-5
CASSHPGVAETQYF
TGTGCCAGCAGTCATCCCGGGGTGGCAGAGACCCAGTACTTC
>TRBD2|TRBV20-1|few|TRBJ2-5
CSARDAGDPQETQYF
TGCAGTGCTAGAGATGCGGGGGACCCCCAAGAGACCCAGTACTTC
>TRBD1|TRBV20-1|.|TRBJ2-1
CSAHPDRGSYNEQFF
TGCAGTGCCCACCCGGACAGGGGATCCTACAATGAGCAGTTCTTC
>.|TRBV7-9|few|TRBJ2-1
CAATAAYNEQFF
TGTGCCGCAACGGCGGCCTACAATGAGCAGTTCTTC
>.|TRBV7-2|.|TRBJ2-5
CASSPWEGQETQYF
TGTGCCAGCAGCCCATGGGAAGGGCAAGAGACCCAGTACTTC
>.|TRBV13|once|TRBJ1-2
CASSLGPGGHGYTF
TGTGCCAGCAGCTTAGGCCCCGGGGGGCATGGCTACACCTTC
>TRBD1|TRBV7-8|.|TRBJ2-4
CASSSLDRGRANIQYF
TGTGCCAGCAGCTCGCTGGACAGGGGGCGGGCGAACATTCAGTACTTC
>TRBD1|TRBV6-1|.|TRBJ2-1
CASREAGTGTYEQFF
TGTGCCAGCAGAGAAGCCGGGACAGGCACTTATGAGCAGTTCTTC
>.|TRBV6-1|.|TRBJ2-1
CASDANRGQSNEQFF
TGTGCCAGCGACGCGAATCGAGGACAGTCCAATGAGCAGTTCTTC
>.|TRBV7-9|.|TRBJ1-2
CASSLSPWDYGYTF
TGTGCCAGCAGCTTGTCTCCTTGGGACTATGGCTACACCTTC
>.|TRBV10-3|few|TRBJ1-2
CAIGRSDYGYTF
TGTGCCATCGGTAGGTCGGACTATGGCTACACCTTC
>.|TRBV5-5|.|TRBJ1-2
CAGSFYTALSGYTF
TGTGCCGGCAGCTTCTACACAGCCCTGAGCGGCTACACCTTC
>TRBD1|TRBV3-1|few|TRBJ1-4
CASSQVDRDNEKLFF
TGTGCCAGCAGCCAGGTCGACAGGGATAATGAAAAACTGTTTTTT
>TRBD2|TRBV3-1|few|TRBJ2-1
CASSQASPGGGTYNEQFF
TGTGCCAGCAGCCAAGCGAGTCCGGGCGGGGGGACCTACAATGAGCAGTTCTTC